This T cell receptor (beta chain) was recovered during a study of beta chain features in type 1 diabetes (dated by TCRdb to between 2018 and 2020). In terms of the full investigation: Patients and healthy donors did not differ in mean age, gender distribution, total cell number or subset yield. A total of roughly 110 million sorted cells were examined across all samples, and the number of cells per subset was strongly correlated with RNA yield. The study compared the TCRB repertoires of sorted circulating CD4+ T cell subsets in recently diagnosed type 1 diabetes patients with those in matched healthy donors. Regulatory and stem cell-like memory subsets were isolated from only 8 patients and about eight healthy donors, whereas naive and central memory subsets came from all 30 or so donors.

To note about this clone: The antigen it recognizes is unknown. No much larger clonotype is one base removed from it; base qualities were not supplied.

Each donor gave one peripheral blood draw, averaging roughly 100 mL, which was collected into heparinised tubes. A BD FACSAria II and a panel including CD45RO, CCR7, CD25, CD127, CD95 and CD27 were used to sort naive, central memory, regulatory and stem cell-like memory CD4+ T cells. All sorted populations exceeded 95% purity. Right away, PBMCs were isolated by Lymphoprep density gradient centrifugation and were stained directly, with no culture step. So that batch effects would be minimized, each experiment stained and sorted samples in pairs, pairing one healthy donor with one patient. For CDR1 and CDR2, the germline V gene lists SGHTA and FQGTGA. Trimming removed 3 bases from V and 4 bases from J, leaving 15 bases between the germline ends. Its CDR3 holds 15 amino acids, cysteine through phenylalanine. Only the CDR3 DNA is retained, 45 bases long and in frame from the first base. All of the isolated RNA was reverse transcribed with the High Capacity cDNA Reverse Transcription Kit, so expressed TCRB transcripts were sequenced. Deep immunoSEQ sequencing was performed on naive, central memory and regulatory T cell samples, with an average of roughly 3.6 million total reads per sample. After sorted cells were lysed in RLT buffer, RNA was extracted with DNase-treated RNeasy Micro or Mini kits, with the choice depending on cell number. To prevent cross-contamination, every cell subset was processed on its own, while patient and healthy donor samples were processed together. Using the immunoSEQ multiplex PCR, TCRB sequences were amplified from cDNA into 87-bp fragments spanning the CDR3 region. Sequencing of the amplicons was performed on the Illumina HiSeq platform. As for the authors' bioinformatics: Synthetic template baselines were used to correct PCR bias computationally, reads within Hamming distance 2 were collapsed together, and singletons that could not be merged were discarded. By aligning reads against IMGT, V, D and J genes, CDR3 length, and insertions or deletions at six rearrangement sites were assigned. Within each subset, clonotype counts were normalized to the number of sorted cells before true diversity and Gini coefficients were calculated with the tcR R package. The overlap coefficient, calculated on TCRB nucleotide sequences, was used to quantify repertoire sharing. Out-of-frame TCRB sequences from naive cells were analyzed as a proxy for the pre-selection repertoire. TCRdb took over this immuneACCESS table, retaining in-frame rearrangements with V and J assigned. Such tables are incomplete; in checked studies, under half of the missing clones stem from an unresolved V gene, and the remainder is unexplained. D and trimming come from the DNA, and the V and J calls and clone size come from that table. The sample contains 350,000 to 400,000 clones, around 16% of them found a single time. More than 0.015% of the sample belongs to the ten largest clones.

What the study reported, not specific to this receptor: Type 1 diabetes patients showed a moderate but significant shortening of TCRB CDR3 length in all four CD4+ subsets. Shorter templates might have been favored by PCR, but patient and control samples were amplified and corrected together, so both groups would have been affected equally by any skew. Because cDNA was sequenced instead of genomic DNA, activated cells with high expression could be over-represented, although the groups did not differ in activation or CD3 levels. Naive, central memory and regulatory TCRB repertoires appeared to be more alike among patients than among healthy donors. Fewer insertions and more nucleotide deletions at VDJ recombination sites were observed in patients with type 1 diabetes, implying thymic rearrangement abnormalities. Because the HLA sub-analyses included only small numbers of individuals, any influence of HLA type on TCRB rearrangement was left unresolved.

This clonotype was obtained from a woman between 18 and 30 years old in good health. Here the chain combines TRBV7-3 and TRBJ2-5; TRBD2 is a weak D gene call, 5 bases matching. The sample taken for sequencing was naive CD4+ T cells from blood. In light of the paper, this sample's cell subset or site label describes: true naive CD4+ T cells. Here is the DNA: TGTGCCAGCAGCTTTAGAGGGCAAAAGGGAGAGACCCAGTACTTC. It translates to CASSFRGQKGETQYF.